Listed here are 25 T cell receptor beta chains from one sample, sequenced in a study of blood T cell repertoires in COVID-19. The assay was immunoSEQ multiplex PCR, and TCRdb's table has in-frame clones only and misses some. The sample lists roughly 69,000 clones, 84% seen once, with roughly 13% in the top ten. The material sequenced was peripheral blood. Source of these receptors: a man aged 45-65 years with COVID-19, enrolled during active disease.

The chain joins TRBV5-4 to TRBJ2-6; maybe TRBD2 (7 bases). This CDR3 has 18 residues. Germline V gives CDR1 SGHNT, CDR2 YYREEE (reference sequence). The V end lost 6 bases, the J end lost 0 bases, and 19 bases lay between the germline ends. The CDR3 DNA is TGTGCCAGCACCCGAGGGGGGGCAATAGGCTCTGGGGCCAACGTCCTGACTTTC. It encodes CASTRGGAIGSGANVLTF.

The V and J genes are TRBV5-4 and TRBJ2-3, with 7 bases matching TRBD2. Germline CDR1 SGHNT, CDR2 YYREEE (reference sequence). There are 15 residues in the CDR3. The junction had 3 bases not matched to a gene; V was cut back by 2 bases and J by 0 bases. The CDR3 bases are TGTGCCAGCAGCTTAGCGGGACCTAGCACAGATACGCAGTATTTT. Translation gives CASSLAGPSTDTQYF.

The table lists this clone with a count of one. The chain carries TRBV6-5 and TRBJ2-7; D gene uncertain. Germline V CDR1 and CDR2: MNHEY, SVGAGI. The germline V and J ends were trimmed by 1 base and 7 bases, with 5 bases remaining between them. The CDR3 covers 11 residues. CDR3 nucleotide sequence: TGTGCCAGCAGTTACTACGGGGAGCAGTACTTC. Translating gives CASSYYGEQYF.

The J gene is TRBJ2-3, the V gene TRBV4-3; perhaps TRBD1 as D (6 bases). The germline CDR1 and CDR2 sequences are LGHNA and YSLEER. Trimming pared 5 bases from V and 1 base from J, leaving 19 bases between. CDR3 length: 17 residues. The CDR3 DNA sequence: TGCGCCAGCAGCTCCGACAGGACATGGTTTCGCACAGATACGCAGTATTTT. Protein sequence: CASSSDRTWFRTDTQYF.

CDR3 nucleotides: TGTGCCAGCAGCCCCGACAGGGACAGCTATGGCTACACCTTC. Its translation: CASSPDRDSYGYTF. The chain joins TRBV7-3 to TRBJ1-2; the match to TRBD1 covers 7 bases. This CDR3 contains 14 residues. Unmatched junction bases numbered 7, after V lost 5 bases and J lost 4 bases. Germline assignment: CDR1 SGHTA and CDR2 FQGTGA.

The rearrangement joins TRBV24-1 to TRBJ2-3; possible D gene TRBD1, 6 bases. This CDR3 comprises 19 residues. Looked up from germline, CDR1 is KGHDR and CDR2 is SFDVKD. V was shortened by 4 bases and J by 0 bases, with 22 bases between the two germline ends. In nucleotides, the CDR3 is TGTGCCACCAGTGACCTAGACAGGAAGGGGCGACCTAGCACAGATACGCAGTATTTT. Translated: CATSDLDRKGRPSTDTQYF.

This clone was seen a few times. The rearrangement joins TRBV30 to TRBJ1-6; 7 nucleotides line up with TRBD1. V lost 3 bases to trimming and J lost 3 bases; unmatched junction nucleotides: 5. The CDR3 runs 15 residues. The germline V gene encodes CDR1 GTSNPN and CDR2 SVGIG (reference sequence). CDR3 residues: CAWSRAGGYNSPLHF. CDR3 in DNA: TGTGCCTGGAGCCGGGCAGGGGGCTATAATTCACCCCTCCACTTT. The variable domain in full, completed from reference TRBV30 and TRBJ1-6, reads SQTIHQWPATLVQPVGSPLSLECTVEGTSNPNLYWYRQAAGRGLQLLFYSVGIGQISSEVPQNLSASRPQDRQFILSSKKLLLSDSGFYLCAWSRAGGYNSPLHFGNGTRLTVT.

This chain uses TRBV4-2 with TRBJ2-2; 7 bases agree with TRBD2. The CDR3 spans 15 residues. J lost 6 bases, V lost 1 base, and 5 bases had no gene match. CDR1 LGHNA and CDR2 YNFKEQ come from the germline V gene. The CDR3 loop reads CASSQGATSPGELFF. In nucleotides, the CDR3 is TGTGCCAGCAGCCAAGGGGCGACTAGCCCCGGGGAGCTGTTTTTT.

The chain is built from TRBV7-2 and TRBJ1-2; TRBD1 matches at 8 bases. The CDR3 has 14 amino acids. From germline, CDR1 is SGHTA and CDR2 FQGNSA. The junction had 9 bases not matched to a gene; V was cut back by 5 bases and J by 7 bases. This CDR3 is CASSRRQGSSGYTF. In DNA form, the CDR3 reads TGTGCCAGCAGCCGCCGACAGGGGAGTAGTGGCTACACCTTC.

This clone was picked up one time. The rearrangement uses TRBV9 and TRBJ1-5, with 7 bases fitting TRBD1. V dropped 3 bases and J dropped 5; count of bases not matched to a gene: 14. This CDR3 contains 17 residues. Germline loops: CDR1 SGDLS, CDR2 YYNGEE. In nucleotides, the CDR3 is TGTGCCAGCAGCGCCAGACAGGGTAGGCAGAGAGATCAGCCCCAGCATTTT. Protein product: CASSARQGRQRDQPQHF.

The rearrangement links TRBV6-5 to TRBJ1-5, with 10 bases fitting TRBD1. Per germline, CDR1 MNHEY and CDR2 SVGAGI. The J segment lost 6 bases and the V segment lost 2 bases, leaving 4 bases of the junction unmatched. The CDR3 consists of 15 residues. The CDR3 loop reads CASSYDGQGGQPQHF. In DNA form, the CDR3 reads TGTGCCAGCAGTTACGACGGACAGGGGGGTCAGCCCCAGCATTTT.

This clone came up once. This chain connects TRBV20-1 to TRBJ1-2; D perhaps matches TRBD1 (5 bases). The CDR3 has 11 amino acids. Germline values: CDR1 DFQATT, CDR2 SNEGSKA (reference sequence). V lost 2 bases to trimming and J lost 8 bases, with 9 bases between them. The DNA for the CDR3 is TGCAGTGCTAGACGGGACTTCGGCTACACCTTC. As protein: CSARRDFGYTF.

The CDR3 sequence: CASRATPGQTEAFF. The DNA of the CDR3 is TGTGCCAGCAGAGCAACCCCCGGACAGACTGAAGCTTTCTTT. V gene TRBV7-2 combines with J gene TRBJ1-1, with D possibly TRBD1 on 6 matching bases. The CDR3 is made up of 14 amino acids. V was shortened by 6 bases and J by 5 bases, with 16 bases between the two germline ends. Germline V CDR1 and CDR2: SGHTA, FQGNSA.

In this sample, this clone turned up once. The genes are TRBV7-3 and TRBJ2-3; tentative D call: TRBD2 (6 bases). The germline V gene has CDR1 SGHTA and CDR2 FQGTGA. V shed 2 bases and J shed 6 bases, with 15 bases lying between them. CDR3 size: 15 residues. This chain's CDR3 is CASSLGGTLRDTQYF. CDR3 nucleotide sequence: TGTGCCAGCAGCTTAGGGGGGACCCTTAGGGATACGCAGTATTTT.

Written as DNA, the CDR3 is TGTGCCAGCAGCGTAGCTATGTCTTCCTACGAGCAGTACTTC. Its translation: CASSVAMSSYEQYF. This chain uses TRBV9 with TRBJ2-7; D unclear. This CDR3 is 14 amino acids long. Germline CDR1 SGDLS, CDR2 YYNGEE. Between the trimmed V and J ends, which lost 0 bases and 1 base, there was a span of 8 bases.

The CDR3 DNA follows: TGTGCCAGCACCATAGGGGGCAACTATGGCTACACCTTC. Protein sequence: CASTIGGNYGYTF. The genes are TRBV12-3 or TRBV12-4 and TRBJ1-2; TRBD1 agrees at 7 bases. After removal of 7 bases from V and 2 bases from J, the junction contained 4 bases not matched to a gene. The length of the CDR3 is 13 residues.

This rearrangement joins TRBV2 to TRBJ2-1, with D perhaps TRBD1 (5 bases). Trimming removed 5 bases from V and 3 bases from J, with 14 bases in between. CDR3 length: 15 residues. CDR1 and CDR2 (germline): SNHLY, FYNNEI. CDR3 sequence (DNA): TGTGCCAGCAGTAACAGGTTCCCCGGCTACAATGAGCAGTTCTTC. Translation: CASSNRFPGYNEQFF.

The CDR3, as DNA: TGTGCCAGCAGCTTGGGGGCTGGGGAGACCCAGTACTTC. Protein sequence: CASSLGAGETQYF. The chain joins TRBV5-6 to TRBJ2-5, with D uncertain. Germline V gives CDR1 SGHDT, CDR2 YYEEEE. The germline V and J ends were trimmed by 0 bases and 5 bases, with 8 bases remaining between them. The CDR3 is 13 amino acids. The full variable domain, its missing parts supplied by reference TRBV5-6 and TRBJ2-5, is DAGVTQSPTHLIKTRGQQVTLRCSPKSGHDTVSWYQQALGQGPQFIFQYYEEEERQRGNFPDRFSGHQFPNYSSELNVNALLLGDSALYLCASSLGAGETQYFGPGTRLLVL.

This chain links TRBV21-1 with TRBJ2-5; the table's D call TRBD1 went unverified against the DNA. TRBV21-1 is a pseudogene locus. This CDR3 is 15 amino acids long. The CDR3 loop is CASSKGLTGWGTQYF. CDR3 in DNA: TGTGCCAGCAGCAAAGGGCTGACAGGTTGGGGGACCCAGTACTTC.

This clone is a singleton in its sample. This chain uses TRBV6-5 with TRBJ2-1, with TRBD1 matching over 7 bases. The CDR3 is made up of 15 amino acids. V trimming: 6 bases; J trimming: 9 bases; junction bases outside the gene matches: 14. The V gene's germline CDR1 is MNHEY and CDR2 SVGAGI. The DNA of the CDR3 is TGTGCCAGCAGCGTCCGGGACAGCCGCGTGAGTGAGCAGTTCTTC. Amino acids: CASSVRDSRVSEQFF.

The CDR3 DNA sequence: TGTGCCACCAGTGATGCGGGCCACACAGATACGCAGTATTTT. The encoded protein is CATSDAGHTDTQYF. The chain recombines TRBV24-1 with TRBJ2-3; D may be TRBD2 (5 bases). Germline CDR1 is KGHDR and CDR2 is SFDVKD. This CDR3 has 14 residues. The V end was cut by 3 bases, the J end by 2 bases, with 8 bases between.

CDR3 coding DNA: TGTGCCAGCAGCTCCCGATCGGGGGGAGATACGCAGTATTTT. The encoded protein is CASSSRSGGDTQYF. The V and J genes are TRBV3-1 (or the pseudogene TRBV3-2) and TRBJ2-3; TRBD2 matches at 7 bases. With V trimmed by 5 bases and J by 5 bases, 7 bases remained unmatched. This CDR3 spans 14 amino acids. The V gene's germline CDR1 is LGHDT and CDR2 YNNKEL (reference sequence).

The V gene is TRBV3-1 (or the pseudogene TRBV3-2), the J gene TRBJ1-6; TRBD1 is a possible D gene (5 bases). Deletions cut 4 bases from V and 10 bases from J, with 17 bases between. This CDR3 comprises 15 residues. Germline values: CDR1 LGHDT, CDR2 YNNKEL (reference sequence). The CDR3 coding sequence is TGTGCCAGCAGCCCTGGGGCAGCGGGAAGCTCACCCCTCCACTTT. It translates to CASSPGAAGSSPLHF.

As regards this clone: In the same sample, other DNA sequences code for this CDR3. Here the CDR3 reads CSASPSGGYQETQYF. As DNA, the CDR3 is TGCAGTGCTAGTCCTAGCGGGGGATACCAAGAGACCCAGTACTTC. V is TRBV20-1 and J is TRBJ2-5, with TRBD2 matching 10 bases. Unmatched junction bases numbered 4, after V lost 3 bases and J lost 0 bases. The germline V gene has CDR1 DFQATT and CDR2 SNEGSKA (reference sequence). The CDR3 loop spans 15 amino acids.

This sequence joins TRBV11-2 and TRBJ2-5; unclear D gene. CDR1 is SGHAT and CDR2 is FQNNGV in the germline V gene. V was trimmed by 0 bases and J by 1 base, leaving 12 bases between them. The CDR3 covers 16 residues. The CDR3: CASSLDHTPFQETQYF. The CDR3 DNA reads TGTGCCAGCAGCTTAGATCACACACCCTTCCAAGAGACCCAGTACTTC.